The 15 T cell receptor beta chains reported below all come from one sample, sequenced in a study of cytomegalovirus exposure and HLA in healthy donors. Researchers ran the PCR with 60 Vbeta and 13 Jbeta primers. The repertoire was sequenced with immunoSEQ multiplex PCR; TCRdb's copy has only in-frame clones and lacks some. The data contain tens of thousands of clones, around 83% of them singletons. Sequenced material: PBMCs. The receptors were gathered from a man younger than 40 in good health and CMV-seronegative.

The chain joins TRBV4-3 to TRBJ2-7, with D uncertain. The germline V gene has CDR1 LGHNA and CDR2 YSLEER. The ends were cut back, 0 bases at V and 2 bases at J, with 11 bases in the middle. The CDR3 runs 15 residues. CDR3: CASSQDRGSTYEQYF. The CDR3 DNA is TGCGCCAGCAGCCAAGATCGAGGATCAACCTACGAGCAGTACTTC.

The V and J genes are TRBV19 and TRBJ1-5; D might be TRBD1 (6 bases). Per the germline V gene, CDR1 is LNHDA and CDR2 is SQIVND (reference sequence). Trimming stripped 3 bases from V and 0 bases from J, with 12 bases between. The CDR3 has 16 amino acids. CDR3 sequence (DNA): TGTGCCAGTAGTATGGGAGGGGGATATAGCAATCAGCCCCAGCATTTT. This sequence encodes CASSMGGGYSNQPQHF.

The rearrangement links TRBV7-2 to TRBJ1-2; D uncertain. Trimming removed 0 bases at V and 8 bases at J, with 7 bases between. Germline loops: CDR1 SGHTA, CDR2 FQGNSA. This CDR3 contains 12 residues. CDR3 protein: CASSLAGVGYTF. The CDR3 DNA reads TGTGCCAGCAGCTTAGCGGGCGTCGGCTACACCTTC.

This clone was counted a single time. This chain uses TRBV4-3 with TRBJ2-5; no firm D call. The CDR3 is made up of 14 amino acids. Germline CDR1 and CDR2: LGHNA and YSLEER. The V and J ends lost 0 bases and 5 bases respectively, with 10 bases between them. Here the CDR3 DNA reads TGCGCCAGCAGCCAAGACCCTAGTGGCGAGACCCAGTACTTC. It specifies CASSQDPSGETQYF.

The chain links TRBV9 to TRBJ1-2, with 7 bases fitting TRBD1. Germline CDR1 reads SGDLS; CDR2 reads YYNGEE. CDR3 size: 14 residues. V lost 4 bases and J lost 2; bases outside the gene matches: 5. In nucleotides, the CDR3 is TGTGCCAGCAGCACAGGGGAAGGGAACTATGGCTACACCTTC. It encodes CASSTGEGNYGYTF. Combining the CDR3 with reference TRBV9 and TRBJ1-2 gives the whole variable domain DSGVTQTPKHLITATGQRVTLRCSPRSGDLSVYWYQQSLDQGLQFLIQYYNGEERAKGNILERFSAQQFPDLHSELNLSSLELGDSALYFCASSTGEGNYGYTFGSGTRLTVV.

The chain has TRBV4-1 and TRBJ1-3, with a tentative D call TRBD1 (5 bases). The germline V gene encodes CDR1 MGHRA and CDR2 YSYEKL. This CDR3 comprises 19 residues. V was clipped by 5 bases and J by 0 bases, with 23 bases between them. The CDR3 is CASSSVPDKRTYSGNTIYF. DNA for the CDR3: TGCGCCAGCAGCTCGGTACCGGACAAAAGGACCTACTCTGGAAACACCATATATTTT.

This CDR3 is CAWSTPGGWADTQYF. DNA of the CDR3: TGTGCCTGGAGTACCCCAGGGGGCTGGGCAGATACGCAGTATTTT. The chain links TRBV30 to TRBJ2-3, with TRBD1 identical over 8 bases. CDR3 size: 15 residues. Per the germline V gene, CDR1 is GTSNPN and CDR2 is SVGIG (reference sequence). With 2 bases clipped from V and 4 bases from J, the junction kept 8 bases outside the gene matches.

The chain is built from TRBV29-1 and TRBJ2-3, with D uncertain. This CDR3 spans 12 amino acids. Germline V gene sequence: CDR1 SQVTM, CDR2 ANQGSEA. V was trimmed by 7 bases and J by 1 base, leaving 9 bases between them. CDR3 nucleotide sequence: TGCAGCGGCCAAAGCGGCACAGATACGCAGTATTTT. Encoded protein: CSGQSGTDTQYF.

V and J are TRBV5-1 and TRBJ2-2, with 8 bases aligning to TRBD1. From germline, CDR1 is SGHRS and CDR2 YFSETQ. The CDR3 totals 16 residues. V was clipped by 2 bases and J by 1 base; unmatched bases: 4. In nucleotides, the CDR3 is TGCGCCAGCAGCTTTGGGGGGACAGGGAACACCGGGGAGCTGTTTTTT. Its protein product is CASSFGGTGNTGELFF. The entire variable domain, with the rest obtained from reference TRBV5-1 and TRBJ2-2, is as follows: KAGVTQTPRYLIKTRGQQVTLSCSPISGHRSVSWYQQTPGQGLQFLFEYFSETQRNKGNFPGRFSGRQFSNSRSEMNVSTLELGDSALYLCASSFGGTGNTGELFFGEGSRLTVL.

The chain uses TRBV29-1 and TRBJ2-2, with 7 bases fitting TRBD1. The germline V gene encodes CDR1 SQVTM and CDR2 ANQGSEA. The ends lost 7 bases at V and 3 bases at J; junction bases unmatched: 8. The CDR3 totals 14 residues. In DNA, the CDR3 is TGCAGCGGACGCAGCCAGGGGGACACCGGGGAGCTGTTTTTT. Translating it yields CSGRSQGDTGELFF.

This clone was counted once. V usage is TRBV6-4 and J usage is TRBJ2-1; D perhaps matches TRBD2 (6 bases). The V end lost 6 bases, the J end lost 6 bases, and 18 bases lay between the germline ends. The CDR3 covers 15 residues. Germline V gene lookup returns CDR1 MRHNA and CDR2 SNTAGT. The CDR3 nucleotides are TGTGCCAGCAGCGCTAGGAGTGGAGGGGTCAATGAGCAGTTCTTC. Its protein product is CASSARSGGVNEQFF.

This chain links TRBV20-1 with TRBJ2-1; 9 positions agree with TRBD2. The CDR3 sequence is 11 residues long. V was pared by 5 bases and J by 10 bases, with 3 bases of the junction left unmatched. The V gene's germline CDR1 is DFQATT and CDR2 SNEGSKA (reference sequence). DNA of the CDR3: TGCAGTGCTGTCCTAGCGGGGGAGCAGTTCTTC. Translated: CSAVLAGEQFF.

The chain joins TRBV12-5 to TRBJ2-3, with TRBD2 as a possible D gene (6 bases). Germline lookup yields CDR1 LGHNT and CDR2 FRNRAP. The CDR3 spans 15 residues. Trimming removed 0 bases at V and 4 bases at J, with 11 bases between. The CDR3 here is CASGLVLGEADTQYF. In nucleotides, the CDR3 is TGTGCTAGTGGTTTGGTTCTGGGGGAGGCAGATACGCAGTATTTT.

The chain links TRBV7-6 to TRBJ1-2, with TRBD1 identical over 9 bases. With V trimmed by 1 base and J by 6 bases, 0 bases remained unmatched. The germline V gene has CDR1 SGHVS and CDR2 FNYEAQ. The CDR3 loop spans 13 amino acids. CDR3 nucleotide sequence: TGTGCCAGCAGCTTAGGACAGGGGGATGGCTACACCTTC. The encoded protein is CASSLGQGDGYTF.

The chain recombines TRBV5-1 with TRBJ2-3; D perhaps matches TRBD1 (6 bases). The CDR3 totals 17 residues. V dropped 2 bases and J dropped 6 bases, with 22 bases sitting between them. Germline values: CDR1 SGHRS, CDR2 YFSETQ. This chain's CDR3 is CASSFAAPGQATDTQYF. CDR3 nucleotides: TGCGCCAGCAGCTTTGCCGCCCCGGGACAAGCGACGGATACGCAGTATTTT.